The source of this TCR beta chain is a study of T-cell reconstitution after alpha-beta-depleted transplantation in children. This clonotype showed up just a few times. Construction of the TCRbeta library involved unique molecular identifiers. TCRdb processed the PCR reads anew with MiXCR; each CDR3 protein has one entry. The sample lists fewer than 200,000 distinct CDR3 sequences, approximately 6.8% occurring once. Trimming at V came to 3 bases and at J to 3 bases, leaving 7 bases not matched to a gene. In germline, CDR1 is KGHSH, CDR2 LQKENI. The CDR3 totals 15 residues. Here the sequenced sample was PBMCs from the stem cell graft donor, taken from the stem cell graft. The chain combines TRBV18 with TRBJ2-7, with TRBD2 identical over 8 bases. The TCR comes from a human donor who donated a stem cell graft to a child with Wiskott-Aldrich syndrome. The CDR3, as DNA: TGTGCCAGCTCACCCTCCGAGCGGGAGTTCTACGAGCAGTACTTC. Protein: CASSPSEREFYEQYF.